The sequence of this T cell receptor beta chain was determined in a study of blood T cell repertoires in COVID-19. Only in-frame clones appear in the TCRdb table, and some are missing; sequencing was by immunoSEQ multiplex PCR. The sample yields 60,000 to 90,000 clones, 80% to 90% seen once. The CDR3 is 16 residues long. Germline V lookup: CDR1 LNHNV, CDR2 YYDKDF (reference sequence). V lost 0 bases to trimming and J lost 12 bases, with 21 bases between them. The V gene is TRBV15, the J gene TRBJ2-1, with a weak D call TRBD2 (5 bases). The sequence derives from a human donor in a cohort sampled during active COVID-19. Source material: peripheral blood. CDR3 DNA sequence: TGTGCCACCAGCAGAGATTGGAGGACTCGCAGTTTTGCGCAGTTCTTC. Its translation is CATSRDWRTRSFAQFF.